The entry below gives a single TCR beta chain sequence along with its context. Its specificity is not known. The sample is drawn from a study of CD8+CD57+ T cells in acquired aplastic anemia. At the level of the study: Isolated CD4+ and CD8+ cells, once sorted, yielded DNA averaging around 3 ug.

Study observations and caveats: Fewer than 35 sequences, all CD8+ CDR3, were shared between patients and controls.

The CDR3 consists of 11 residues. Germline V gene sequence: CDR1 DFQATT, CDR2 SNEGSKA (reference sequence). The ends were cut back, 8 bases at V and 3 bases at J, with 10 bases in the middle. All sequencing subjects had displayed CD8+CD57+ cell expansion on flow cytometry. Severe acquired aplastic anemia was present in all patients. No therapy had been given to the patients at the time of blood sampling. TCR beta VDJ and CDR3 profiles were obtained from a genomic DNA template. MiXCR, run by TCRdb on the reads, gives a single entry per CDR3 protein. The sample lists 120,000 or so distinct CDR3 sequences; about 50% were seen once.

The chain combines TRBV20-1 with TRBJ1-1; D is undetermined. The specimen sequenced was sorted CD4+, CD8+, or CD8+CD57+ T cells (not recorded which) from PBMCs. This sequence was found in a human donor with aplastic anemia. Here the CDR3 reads CSPTTDTEAFF. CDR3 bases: TGCAGTCCTACCACAGACACTGAAGCTTTCTTT.